This TCR beta chain stems from a study of blood T cells in healthy people across ages. In germline, CDR1 is MNHNS, CDR2 SASEGT. V was clipped by 1 base and J by 6 bases, with 10 bases between them. This CDR3 contains 14 residues. A sample-barcoded 5' primer and a J-beta primer mix were used in a second PCR of roughly 7 to 12 cycles. One entry per CDR3 protein results from TCRdb running MiXCR on the 5' RACE reads. The sample holds about 780,000 distinct CDR3 sequences, 62% seen once. This clonotype originated in a man aged 30 to 45 in good health. Sequencing was performed on blood. The V call is TRBV6-1, the J call TRBJ2-1, with D possibly matching TRBD2 (5 bases). CDR3 nucleotide sequence: TGTGCCAGCAGTGAAGTGAGGGTCCGCAATGAGCAGTTCTTC. Protein product: CASSEVRVRNEQFF.